This TCR beta chain was found in a study of monozygotic twins with inflammatory bowel disease. For each CDR3 protein, TCRdb gives one entry from its re-call of the 5' RACE reads, without DNA. The specimen's table records approximately 400,000 distinct CDR3 sequences. The study, taken as a whole, reports: TCRbeta inverse Simpson diversity was decreased in IBD patients versus healthy co-twins. Extra variability in the repertoires of patients may have come from differing immunosuppressive treatments.

This CDR3 is 13 amino acids long. CDR1 is LNHDA, CDR2 SQIVND, per germline (reference sequence). Concerning this clonotype: Antigen unknown.

The clonotype comes from a human donor with ulcerative colitis or Crohn's disease, or a healthy co-twin of an affected twin (not recorded which). Input material: blood. V usage is TRBV19 and J usage is TRBJ1-5; TCRdb outputs TRBD1, but without DNA this stays unchecked. The CDR3 spells CASHTGVNQPQHF.